These T cell receptor beta chains were read from a single sample in a study of blood T cell repertoires in COVID-19. Using immunoSEQ multiplex PCR, the repertoire was profiled, and TCRdb retains in-frame clones only, with some absent. The data contain 200,000 to 250,000 clones, more than 80% of them singletons. Sequencing was carried out using peripheral blood. The receptors were sampled from a woman aged 25 to 45 with COVID-19, enrolled during active disease. The CDR3 runs from the conserved cysteine through the conserved F or W. D genes are given only for firm matches. Clone size appears in some rows only: once, few, many, or a class for an expanded clone.

j_gene,abundance,d_gene,v_gene,CDR3nt,CDR3aa
TRBJ2-7,.,TRBD1,TRBV7-9,TGTGCCAGCAGCCCCAGGGGGCTAGCGCTTATTACCTACGAGCAGTACTTC,CASSPRGLALITYEQYF
TRBJ1-1,.,.,TRBV6-5,TGTGCCAGCACCCCTCCTCGGGGGGGCTTCACTGAAGCTTTCTTT,CASTPPRGGFTEAFF
TRBJ1-5,.,.,TRBV3-1/TRBV3-2,TGTGCCAGCAGCCGCACACGGGAAAATAATCAGCCCCAGCATTTT,CASSRTRENNQPQHF
TRBJ2-4,.,TRBD2,TRBV5-3,TGTGCCAGAAGCTTCTCATGGGCTAGCGGGGCCCGAGCCAAAAACATTCAGTACTTC,CARSFSWASGARAKNIQYF
TRBJ2-2,.,TRBD1,TRBV5-1,TGCGCCAGCAGCCCCGGGACAGGGGTCTACACCGGGGAGCTGTTTTTT,CASSPGTGVYTGELFF
TRBJ1-1,.,.,TRBV27,TGTGCCAGCAGTTCGACAGGATTTAACACTGAAGCTTTCTTT,CASSSTGFNTEAFF
TRBJ2-3,once,.,TRBV27,TGTGCCAGCAGTTACGGGGTGAGGACAGATACGCAGTATTTT,CASSYGVRTDTQYF
TRBJ2-5,.,TRBD2,TRBV20-1,TGCAGTGCTAGTCTTAGCGGGAGTATTGAGACCCAGTACTTC,CSASLSGSIETQYF
TRBJ2-1,.,TRBD2,TRBV2,TGTGCCAGCAGTGAAGGGGAGCGGGGGAGCTCCTACAATGAGCAGTTCTTC,CASSEGERGSSYNEQFF
TRBJ1-1,few,.,TRBV5-5,TGTGCCAGCAGCTTGGGCGGGGGCACTGAAGCTTTCTTT,CASSLGGGTEAFF
TRBJ2-1,.,.,TRBV29-1,TGCAGCGTTGCCGGCGGTATAACCTACAATGAGCAGTTCTTC,CSVAGGITYNEQFF